This TCR beta chain came from a study of blood T cell repertoires in COVID-19. Study at large: T cells, B-cell-depleted T cells, or PBMCs provided the cDNA or gDNA that served as material.

J gave up 7 bases and V 3 bases, and 15 bases lay outside the gene matches. The CDR3 has 16 amino acids. Germline lookup yields CDR1 SGHNT and CDR2 YYREEE (reference sequence). In the authors' workflow: Amplifying reference gene primers gave estimates of nucleated cell counts. The table came from immunoSEQ multiplex PCR; TCRdb's copy has only in-frame clones and leaves some out. V, J and clone size derive from that table, while D and trimming were established from the DNA sequence. The data contain around 180,000 clones, 65% to 85% of them singletons. Sequencing used peripheral blood. J is TRBJ2-5 and V is TRBV5-4, with 7 nucleotides matching TRBD1. This TCR was recovered from a woman aged 25 to 45 with acute or convalescent COVID-19. Here the CDR3 reads CASSSTRKDRIATQYF. The CDR3 DNA sequence: TGTGCCAGCAGCTCCACTAGAAAGGACAGGATAGCGACCCAGTACTTC.